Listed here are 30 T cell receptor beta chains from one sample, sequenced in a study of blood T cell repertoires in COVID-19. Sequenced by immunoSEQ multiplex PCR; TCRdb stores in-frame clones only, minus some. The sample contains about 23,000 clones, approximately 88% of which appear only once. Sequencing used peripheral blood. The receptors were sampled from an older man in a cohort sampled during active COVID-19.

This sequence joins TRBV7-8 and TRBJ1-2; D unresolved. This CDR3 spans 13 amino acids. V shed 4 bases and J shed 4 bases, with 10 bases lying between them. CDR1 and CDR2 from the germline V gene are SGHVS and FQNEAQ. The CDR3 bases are TGTGCCAGCAGCTCGACACAACTCTATGGCTACACCTTC. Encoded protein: CASSSTQLYGYTF.

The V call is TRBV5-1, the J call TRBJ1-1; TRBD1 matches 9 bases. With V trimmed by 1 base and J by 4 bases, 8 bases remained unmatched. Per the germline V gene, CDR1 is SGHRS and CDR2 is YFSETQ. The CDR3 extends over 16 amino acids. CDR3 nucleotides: TGCGCCAGCAGCTTGACGGGACAGGGAGTGGGCACTGAAGCTTTCTTT. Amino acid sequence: CASSLTGQGVGTEAFF.

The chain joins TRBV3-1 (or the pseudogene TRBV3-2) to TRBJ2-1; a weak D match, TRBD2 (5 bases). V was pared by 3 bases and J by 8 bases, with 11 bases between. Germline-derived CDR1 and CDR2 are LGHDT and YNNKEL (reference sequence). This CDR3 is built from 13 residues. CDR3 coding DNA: TGTGCCAGCAGCCATCGGGAAGCGGATGAGCAGTTCTTC. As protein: CASSHREADEQFF.

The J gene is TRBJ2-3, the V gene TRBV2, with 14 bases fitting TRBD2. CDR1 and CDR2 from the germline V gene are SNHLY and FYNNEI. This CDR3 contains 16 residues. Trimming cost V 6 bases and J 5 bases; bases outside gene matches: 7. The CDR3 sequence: CASRGGTSGRGDTQYF. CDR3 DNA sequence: TGTGCCAGCAGAGGGGGGACTAGCGGGAGAGGAGATACGCAGTATTTT.

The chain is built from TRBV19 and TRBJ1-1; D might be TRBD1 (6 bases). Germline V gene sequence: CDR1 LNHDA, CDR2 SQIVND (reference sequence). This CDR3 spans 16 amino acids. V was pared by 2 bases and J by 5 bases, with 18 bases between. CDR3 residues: CASSILWGGRGTEAFF. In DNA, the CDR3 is TGTGCCAGTAGTATACTTTGGGGGGGCCGGGGAACTGAAGCTTTCTTT.

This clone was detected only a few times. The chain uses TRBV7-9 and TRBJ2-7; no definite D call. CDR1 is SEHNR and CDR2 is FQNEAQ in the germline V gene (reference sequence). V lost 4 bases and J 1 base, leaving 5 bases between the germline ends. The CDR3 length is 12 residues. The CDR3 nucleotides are TGTGCCAGCAGCTCGGTTTCCTACGAGCAGTACTTC. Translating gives CASSSVSYEQYF.

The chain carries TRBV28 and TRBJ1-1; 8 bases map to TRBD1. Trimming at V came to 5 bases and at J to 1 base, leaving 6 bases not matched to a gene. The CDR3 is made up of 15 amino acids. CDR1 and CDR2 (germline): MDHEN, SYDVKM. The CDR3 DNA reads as TGTGCCAGCAGTCCTTGGGACAGGAGGAACACTGAAGCTTTCTTT. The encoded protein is CASSPWDRRNTEAFF. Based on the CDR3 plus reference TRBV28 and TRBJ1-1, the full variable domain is DVKVTQSSRYLVKRTGEKVFLECVQDMDHENMFWYRQDPGLGLRLIYFSYDVKMKEKGDIPEGYSVSREKKERFSLILESASTNQTSMYLCASSPWDRRNTEAFFGQGTRLTVV.

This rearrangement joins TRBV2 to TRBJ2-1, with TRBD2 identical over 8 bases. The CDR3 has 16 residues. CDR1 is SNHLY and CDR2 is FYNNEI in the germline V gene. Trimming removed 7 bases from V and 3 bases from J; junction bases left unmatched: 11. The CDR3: CASTTLGLAGYNEQFF. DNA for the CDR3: TGTGCCAGCACCACCCTGGGTCTAGCGGGCTACAATGAGCAGTTCTTC. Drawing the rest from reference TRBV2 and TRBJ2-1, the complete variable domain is EPEVTQTPSHQVTQMGQEVILRCVPISNHLYFYWYRQILGQKVEFLVSFYNNEISEKSEIFDDQFSVERPDGSNFTLKIRSTKLEDSAMYFCASTTLGLAGYNEQFFGPGTRLTVL.

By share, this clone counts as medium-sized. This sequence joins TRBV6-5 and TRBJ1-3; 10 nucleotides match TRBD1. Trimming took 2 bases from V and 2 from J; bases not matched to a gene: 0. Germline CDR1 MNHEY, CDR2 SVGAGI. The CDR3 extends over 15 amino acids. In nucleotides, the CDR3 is TGTGCCAGCAGTTACGGACAGGGGGCTGGAAACACCATATATTTT. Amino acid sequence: CASSYGQGAGNTIYF.

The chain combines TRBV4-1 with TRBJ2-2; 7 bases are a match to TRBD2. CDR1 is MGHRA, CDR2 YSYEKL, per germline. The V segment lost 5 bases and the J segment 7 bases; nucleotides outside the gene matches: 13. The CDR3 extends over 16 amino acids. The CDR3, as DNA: TGCGCCAGCAGCGCCCGCCTGGCGGGAGATGTCGGGGAGCTGTTTTTT. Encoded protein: CASSARLAGDVGELFF.

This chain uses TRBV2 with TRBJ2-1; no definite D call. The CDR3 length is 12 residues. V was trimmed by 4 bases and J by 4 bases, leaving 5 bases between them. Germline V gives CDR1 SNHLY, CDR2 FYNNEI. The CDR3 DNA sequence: TGTGCCAGCAGTGTTGAGTACAATGAGCAGTTCTTC. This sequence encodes CASSVEYNEQFF.

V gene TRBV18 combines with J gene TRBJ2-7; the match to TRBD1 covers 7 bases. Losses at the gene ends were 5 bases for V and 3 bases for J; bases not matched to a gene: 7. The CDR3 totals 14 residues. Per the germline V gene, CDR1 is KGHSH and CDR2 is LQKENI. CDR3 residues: CASSKSGTDYEQYF. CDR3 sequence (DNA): TGTGCCAGCTCAAAATCCGGGACAGACTACGAGCAGTACTTC.

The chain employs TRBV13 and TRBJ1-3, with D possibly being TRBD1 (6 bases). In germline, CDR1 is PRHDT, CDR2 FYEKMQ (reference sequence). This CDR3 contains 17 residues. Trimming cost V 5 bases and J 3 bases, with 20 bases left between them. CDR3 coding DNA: TGTGCCAGCAGCCCTAGTGGGGGGGCTACGCTTGGAAACACCATATATTTT. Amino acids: CASSPSGGATLGNTIYF.

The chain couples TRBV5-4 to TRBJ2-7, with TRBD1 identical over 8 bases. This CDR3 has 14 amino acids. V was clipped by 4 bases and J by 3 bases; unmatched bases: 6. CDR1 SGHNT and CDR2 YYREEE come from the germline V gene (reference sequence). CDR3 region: CASSTGQVFYEQYF. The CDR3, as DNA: TGTGCCAGCAGCACGGGACAGGTTTTCTACGAGCAGTACTTC.

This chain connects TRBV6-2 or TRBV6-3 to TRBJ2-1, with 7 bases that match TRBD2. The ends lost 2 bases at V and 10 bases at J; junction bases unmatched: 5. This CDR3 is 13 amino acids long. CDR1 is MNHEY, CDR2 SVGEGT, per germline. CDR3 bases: TGTGCCAGCAGTTACCAAACGGGGGGAGAGCAGTTCTTC. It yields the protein CASSYQTGGEQFF.

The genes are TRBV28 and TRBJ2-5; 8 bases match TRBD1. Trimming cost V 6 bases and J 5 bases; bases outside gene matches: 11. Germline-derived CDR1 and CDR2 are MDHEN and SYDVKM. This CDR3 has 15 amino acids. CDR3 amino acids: CASSAAQGAQETQYF. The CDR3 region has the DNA TGTGCCAGCAGCGCCGCGCAGGGGGCGCAGGAGACCCAGTACTTC.

The CDR3: CASSQVGTGGRGTEAFF. CDR3 DNA sequence: TGCGCCAGCAGCCAAGTTGGGACAGGGGGCAGAGGGACTGAAGCTTTCTTT. The chain links TRBV4-3 to TRBJ1-1; 12 nucleotides match TRBD1. CDR3 length: 17 amino acids. Germline V gene data show CDR1 as LGHNA and CDR2 as YSLEER. V dropped 1 base and J dropped 5; count of bases not matched to a gene: 8.

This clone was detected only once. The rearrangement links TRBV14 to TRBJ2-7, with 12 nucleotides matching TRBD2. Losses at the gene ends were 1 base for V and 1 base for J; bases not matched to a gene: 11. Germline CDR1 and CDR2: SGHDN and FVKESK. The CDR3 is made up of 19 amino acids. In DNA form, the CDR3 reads TGTGCCAGCAGCCAAGTTGAAGTGGCTAGCGGGAGGGTTTCCTACGAGCAGTACTTC. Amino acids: CASSQVEVASGRVSYEQYF.

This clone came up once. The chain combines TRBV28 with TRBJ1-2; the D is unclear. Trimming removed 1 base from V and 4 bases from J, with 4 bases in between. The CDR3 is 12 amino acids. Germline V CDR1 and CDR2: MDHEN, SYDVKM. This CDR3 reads CASSLSLYGYTF. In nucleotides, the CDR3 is TGTGCCAGCAGTTTATCCCTCTATGGCTACACCTTC.

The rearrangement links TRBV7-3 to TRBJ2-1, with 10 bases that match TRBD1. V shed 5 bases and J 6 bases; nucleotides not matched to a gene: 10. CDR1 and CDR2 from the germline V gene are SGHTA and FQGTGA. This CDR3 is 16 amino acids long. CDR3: CASSAWDRGRGNEQFF. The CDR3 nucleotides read TGTGCCAGCAGCGCCTGGGACAGGGGAAGGGGCAATGAGCAGTTCTTC.

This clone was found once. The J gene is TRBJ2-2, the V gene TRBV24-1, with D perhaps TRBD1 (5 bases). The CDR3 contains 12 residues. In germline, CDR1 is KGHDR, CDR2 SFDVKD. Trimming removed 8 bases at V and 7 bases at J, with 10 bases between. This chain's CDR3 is CATNSGFGELFF. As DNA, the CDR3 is TGTGCCACCAACTCAGGGTTCGGGGAGCTGTTTTTT.

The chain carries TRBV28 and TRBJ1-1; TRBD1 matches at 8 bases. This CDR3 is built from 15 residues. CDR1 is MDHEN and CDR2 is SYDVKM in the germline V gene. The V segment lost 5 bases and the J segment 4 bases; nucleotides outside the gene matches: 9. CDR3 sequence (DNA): TGTGCCAGCAGTACCACAGGGGGAACAAGCACTGAAGCTTTCTTT. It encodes CASSTTGGTSTEAFF.

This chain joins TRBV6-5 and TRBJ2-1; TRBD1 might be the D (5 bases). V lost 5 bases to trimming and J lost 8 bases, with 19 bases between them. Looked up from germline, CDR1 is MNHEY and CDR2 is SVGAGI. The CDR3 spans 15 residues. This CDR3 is CASSIQDQAYDEQFF. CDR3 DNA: TGTGCCAGCAGTATACAGGACCAGGCGTACGATGAGCAGTTCTTC.

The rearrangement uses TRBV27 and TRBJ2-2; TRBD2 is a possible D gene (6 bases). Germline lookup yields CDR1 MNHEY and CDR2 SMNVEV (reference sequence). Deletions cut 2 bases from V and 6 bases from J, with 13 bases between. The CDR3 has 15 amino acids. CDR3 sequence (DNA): TGTGCCAGCAGTTTAGCGGACTACCGTCCCGGGGAGCTGTTTTTT. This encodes CASSLADYRPGELFF.

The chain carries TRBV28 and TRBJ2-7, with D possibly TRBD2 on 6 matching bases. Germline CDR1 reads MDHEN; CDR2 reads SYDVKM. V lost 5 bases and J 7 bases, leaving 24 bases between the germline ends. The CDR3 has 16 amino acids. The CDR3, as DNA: TGTGCCAGCAGTACCTCGGACTATTCTCCTCTTGATGAGCAGTACTTC. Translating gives CASSTSDYSPLDEQYF. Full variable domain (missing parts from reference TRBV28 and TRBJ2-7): DVKVTQSSRYLVKRTGEKVFLECVQDMDHENMFWYRQDPGLGLRLIYFSYDVKMKEKGDIPEGYSVSREKKERFSLILESASTNQTSMYLCASSTSDYSPLDEQYFGPGTRLTVT.

The CDR3 sequence: CASSGQGVSNQPQHF. The CDR3 DNA sequence: TGTGCCAGTAGTGGGCAGGGGGTGAGCAATCAGCCCCAGCATTTT. V is TRBV19 and J is TRBJ1-5; TRBD1 agrees at 7 bases. V shed 5 bases, J shed 1 base, and the junction held 5 bases outside the gene matches. The CDR3 contains 15 residues. Germline CDR1 is LNHDA and CDR2 is SQIVND (reference sequence). The full variable domain, with the rest looked up from reference TRBV19 and TRBJ1-5, is DGGITQSPKYLFRKEGQNVTLSCEQNLNHDAMYWYRQDPGQGLRLIYYSQIVNDFQKGDIAEGYSVSREKKESFPLTVTSAQKNPTAFYLCASSGQGVSNQPQHFGDGTRLSIL.

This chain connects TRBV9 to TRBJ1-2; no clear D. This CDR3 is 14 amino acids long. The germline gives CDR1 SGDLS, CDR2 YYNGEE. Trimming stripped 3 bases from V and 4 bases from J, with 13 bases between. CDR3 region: CASSEFGVAYGYTF. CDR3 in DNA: TGTGCCAGCAGCGAATTCGGGGTAGCCTATGGCTACACCTTC.

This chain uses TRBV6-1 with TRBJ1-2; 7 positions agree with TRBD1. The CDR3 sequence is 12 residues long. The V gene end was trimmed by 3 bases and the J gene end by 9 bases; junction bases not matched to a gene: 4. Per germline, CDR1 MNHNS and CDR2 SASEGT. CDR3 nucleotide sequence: TGTGCCAGCAGTGATGACAGGGTGCGCTACACCTTC. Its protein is CASSDDRVRYTF.

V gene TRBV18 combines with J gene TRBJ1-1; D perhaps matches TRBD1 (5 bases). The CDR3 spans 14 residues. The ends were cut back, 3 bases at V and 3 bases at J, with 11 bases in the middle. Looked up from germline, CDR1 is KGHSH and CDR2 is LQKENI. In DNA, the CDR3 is TGTGCCAGCTCACCCCTCACGGGGGACACTGAAGCTTTCTTT. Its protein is CASSPLTGDTEAFF.

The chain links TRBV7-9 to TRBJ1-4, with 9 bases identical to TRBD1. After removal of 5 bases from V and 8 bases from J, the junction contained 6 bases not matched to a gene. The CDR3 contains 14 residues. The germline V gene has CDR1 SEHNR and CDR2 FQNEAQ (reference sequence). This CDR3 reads CASSTGQGWEKLFF. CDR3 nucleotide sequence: TGTGCCAGCAGCACGGGACAGGGCTGGGAAAAACTGTTTTTT.